The source of this T cell receptor beta chain is a study of blood T cells in healthy people across ages. Per the germline V gene, CDR1 is SGHTA and CDR2 is FQGTGA. The V and J ends lost 3 bases and 5 bases respectively, with 8 bases between them. The CDR3 loop spans 13 amino acids. Samples had at least 6.5 million PBMCs isolated from them. PCR was performed a second time for about 7 to 12 cycles using a sample-barcoded 5' primer and a J-beta primer mix. Unique molecular identifiers of 12 random nucleotides labeled each cDNA. TCRdb reprocessed the 5' RACE reads via MiXCR and lists one record per CDR3 protein. The table includes over a million distinct CDR3 sequences, over 35% detected once. General observations from the study: Higher diversity, along with more naive CD4+ cells, distinguished long-lived donors from aged donors. Not knowing donor CMV status may have confounded expanded clonotype changes.

This clonotype turned up a few times. Its target is not known. Sample: blood. This TCR derives from an older woman in good health. This chain connects TRBV7-3 to TRBJ2-1; D may be TRBD2 (5 bases). In nucleotides, the CDR3 is TGTGCCAGCAGCTTTAGCGCGGACAATGAGCAGTTCTTC. Translation: CASSFSADNEQFF.